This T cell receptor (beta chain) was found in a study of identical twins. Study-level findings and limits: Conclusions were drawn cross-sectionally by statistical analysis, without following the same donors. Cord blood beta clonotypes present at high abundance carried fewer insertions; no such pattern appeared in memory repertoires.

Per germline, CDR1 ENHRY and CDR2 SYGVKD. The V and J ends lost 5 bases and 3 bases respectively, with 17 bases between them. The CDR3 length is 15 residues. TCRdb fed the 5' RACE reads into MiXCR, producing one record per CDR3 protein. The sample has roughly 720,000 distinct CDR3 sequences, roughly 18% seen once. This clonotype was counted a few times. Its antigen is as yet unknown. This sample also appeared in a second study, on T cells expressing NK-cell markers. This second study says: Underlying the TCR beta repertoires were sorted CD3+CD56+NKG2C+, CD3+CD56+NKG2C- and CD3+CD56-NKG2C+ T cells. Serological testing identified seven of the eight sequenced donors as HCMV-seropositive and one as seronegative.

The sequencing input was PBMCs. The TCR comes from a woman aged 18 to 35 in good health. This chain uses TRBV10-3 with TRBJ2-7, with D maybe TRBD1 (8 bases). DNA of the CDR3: TGTGCCATCAGTCTGACAGGGGAGGGACTCTACGAGCAGTACTTC. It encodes CAISLTGEGLYEQYF.